The clone carrying this TCR beta chain was observed a handful of times. Its cognate antigen is unknown. Researchers reported sorting CD4+ naive, central memory, regulatory and stem cell-like memory cells via CD45RO/CCR7/CD25/CD127/CD95/CD27. The CDR3 contains 14 residues. V lost 8 bases, J lost 0 bases, and 3 bases stayed unmatched. CDR1 SNHLY and CDR2 FYNNEI come from the germline V gene. This specimen comes from a study of beta chain features in type 1 diabetes. Study-wide background: Sorted cells from all samples, numbering over 85,000,000, were examined. Findings and caveats of the study: The similarity of naive, central memory and Treg TCRB repertoires appeared greater among patients than among healthy donors. Whatever favoring of shorter templates PCR might show would apply equally to patients and controls.

Since all of the isolated RNA was reverse transcribed, expressed TCRB transcripts were what got sequenced. Here immunoSEQ multiplex PCR was the method, and the copy in TCRdb shows in-frame clones only, minus some. Seen here are about 400,000 clones, around 12% observed once, and the top ten hold about 0.017%. This sequence was found in a man aged 18-30 years in good health. V usage is TRBV2 and J usage is TRBJ2-3; TRBD2 agrees at 9 bases. The sequenced sample was naive CD4+ T cells from blood. Here the CDR3 reads CASDSGGSTDTQYF. The CDR3 bases are TGTGCCAGCGATAGCGGGGGTAGCACAGATACGCAGTATTTT.